These T cell receptor beta chains were read from a single sample in a study of blood T cell repertoires in COVID-19. The data were produced by immunoSEQ multiplex PCR, yet TCRdb's version contains in-frame clones alone and is incomplete. The sample yields some 200,000 clones, 75% to 90% seen once. Input material: PBMCs or T cells enriched from blood (not recorded which). The source is a middle-aged man who had recovered from COVID-19. Both conserved end residues are part of each CDR3. A D gene is named only where the DNA matches it firmly. Clone size is given for some rows only: seen once, a few or many times, or a class if the clone is expanded.

V gene,D gene,clone size,J gene,CDR3 DNA,CDR3 protein
TRBV3-1/TRBV3-2,NA,NA,TRBJ2-3,TGTGCCAGCAGCCAACCGAGGGATACGCAGTATTTT,CASSQPRDTQYF
TRBV2,NA,NA,TRBJ2-7,TGTGCCAGCAGTTTGGACACCTACGAGCAGTACTTC,CASSLDTYEQYF
TRBV6-5,TRBD1,NA,TRBJ1-2,TGTGCCAGCAATTCGCCAGGGGGCGGGTATGGCTACACCTTC,CASNSPGGGYGYTF
TRBV19,NA,NA,TRBJ1-1,TGTGCCAGTAGTATCGGAAGTTGGAGGGTCCACACTGAAGCTTTCTTT,CASSIGSWRVHTEAFF
TRBV2,TRBD1,NA,TRBJ2-7,TGTGCCAGCAGTTTGGGGACAGGGGGCCCCTACGAGCAGTACTTC,CASSLGTGGPYEQYF
TRBV29-1,TRBD1,NA,TRBJ1-1,TGCAGCGTTGACTTGGGACAGGGCACTGAAGCTTTCTTT,CSVDLGQGTEAFF
TRBV9,TRBD1,NA,TRBJ1-2,TGTGCCAGCAGCGTAGAGACAGGGTATGGCTACACCTTC,CASSVETGYGYTF
TRBV5-4,TRBD2,NA,TRBJ2-1,TGTGCCAGCAGCTTGGTAGCGGGGGGGTTTGATGAGCAGTTCTTC,CASSLVAGGFDEQFF
TRBV24-1,NA,NA,TRBJ2-2,TGTGCCACCCAAACAGAACCGAACACCGGGGAGCTGTTTTTT,CATQTEPNTGELFF
TRBV7-9,NA,NA,TRBJ2-7,TGTGCCAGCAGCCACCGGGACAAAACCTACGAGCAGTACTTC,CASSHRDKTYEQYF
TRBV5-5,NA,NA,TRBJ2-7,TGTGCCAGCAGCCCGCGCGGGTACGAGCAGTACTTC,CASSPRGYEQYF
TRBV5-1,TRBD2,NA,TRBJ2-1,TGCGCCAGCAGCTTACGGGTAGCGGGAGGGAGCTCCTACAATGAGCAGTTCTTC,CASSLRVAGGSSYNEQFF
TRBV5-4,TRBD2,NA,TRBJ2-1,TGTGCCAGCAGCTCTGGACTAGCGGTGGGGGATGAGCAGTTCTTC,CASSSGLAVGDEQFF
TRBV19,NA,few,TRBJ2-7,TGTGCCAGTAGTATAGGGCTATCGGGCTCCTACGAGCAGTACTTC,CASSIGLSGSYEQYF
TRBV7-2,NA,NA,TRBJ1-1,TGTGCCAGCAGCCAAAGAACAACTGAAGCTTTCTTT,CASSQRTTEAFF
TRBV6-4,NA,NA,TRBJ1-1,TGTGCCAGCAGTCCTATGAACACTGAAGCTTTCTTT,CASSPMNTEAFF
TRBV14,TRBD1,NA,TRBJ2-2,TGTGCCAGCAGCCGGGACAGGGTGAGCACCGGGGAGCTGTTTTTT,CASSRDRVSTGELFF
TRBV24-1,TRBD2,NA,TRBJ2-5,TGTGCCACCAGTGATTCAGGGCGGGGAGGGGAGACCCAGTACTTC,CATSDSGRGGETQYF
TRBV18,NA,NA,TRBJ2-7,TGTGCCAGCTCACCGCGAGGTTACGAGCAGTACTTC,CASSPRGYEQYF
TRBV6-5,NA,NA,TRBJ2-2,TGTGCCAGCAGTTACTCGGGCAGGGGGGACACCGGGGAGCTGTTTTTT,CASSYSGRGDTGELFF
TRBV2,NA,NA,TRBJ1-2,TGTGCCAGCAGTACTCAGGGACACAGGGGCTACACCTTC,CASSTQGHRGYTF
TRBV19,TRBD1,NA,TRBJ1-1,TGTGCCAGTAGTCGTGACAGGGGGAACACTGAAGCTTTCTTT,CASSRDRGNTEAFF
TRBV2,TRBD1,NA,TRBJ2-6,TGTGCCAGCAGGAACAGGGGTCCCCCCCTCGGCTCTGGGGCCAACGTCCTGACTTTC,CASRNRGPPLGSGANVLTF
TRBV10-3,NA,NA,TRBJ2-2,TGTGCCATCAACGCGGGACAGAGTTACACCGGGGAGCTGTTTTTT,CAINAGQSYTGELFF
TRBV19,NA,NA,TRBJ1-4,TGTGCCAGGCTTAGGGGGAGGGGTGAAAAACTGTTTTTT,CARLRGRGEKLFF
TRBV7-9,TRBD1,NA,TRBJ2-3,TGTGCCAGCACCAACCCACAGGGGGCGCGGCCAGATACGCAGTATTTT,CASTNPQGARPDTQYF
TRBV3-1/TRBV3-2,NA,NA,TRBJ1-2,TGTGCCAGCAGCCAAGACAGGGTACGCTATGGCTACACCTTC,CASSQDRVRYGYTF
TRBV19,NA,NA,TRBJ1-5,TGTGCCAGTAATTCGGGTCGAGGGCAGCCCCAGCATTTT,CASNSGRGQPQHF
TRBV24-1,NA,NA,TRBJ2-1,TGTGCCACCAGGCGGCTGAATGAGCAGTTCTTC,CATRRLNEQFF
TRBV28,TRBD1,NA,TRBJ2-7,TGTGCCAGCCGGGGACAGGGGGCTTCCTACGAGCAGTACTTC,CASRGQGASYEQYF
TRBV15,NA,NA,TRBJ1-3,TGTGCCACCAGCAGAGATCACCCGGGAACTGGAAACACCATATATTTT,CATSRDHPGTGNTIYF
TRBV7-2,NA,NA,TRBJ1-1,TGTGCCAGCAGCCTCACCGGGGTCCTCATAAAGAACACTGAAGCTTTCTTT,CASSLTGVLIKNTEAFF
TRBV7-3,TRBD2,NA,TRBJ2-3,TGTGCCAGCAGCTCCGGGACTAGCGGGGGTCTGGATACGCAGTATTTT,CASSSGTSGGLDTQYF
TRBV10-1,NA,NA,TRBJ1-1,TGCGGGCAGAACACTGAAGCTTTCTTT,CGQNTEAFF
TRBV14,NA,NA,TRBJ1-1,TGTGCCAGCAGCCAAGATAGACAGACCGTAATGAACACTGAAGCTTTCTTT,CASSQDRQTVMNTEAFF
TRBV29-1,TRBD2,NA,TRBJ2-2,TGCAGCGTTACCGGGACTAGCGGGAGATCGGCCGGGGAGCTGTTTTTT,CSVTGTSGRSAGELFF
TRBV11-2,NA,once,TRBJ2-7,TGTGCCAGCAGCCGGTCGGGGGTTTACGAGCAGTACTTC,CASSRSGVYEQYF
TRBV18,TRBD2,NA,TRBJ2-1,TGTGCCAGCTCACCGGGACTAGCTGATCACTACAATGAGCAGTTCTTC,CASSPGLADHYNEQFF
TRBV5-1,TRBD1,NA,TRBJ2-7,TGCGCCAGCAGCTGGACAGGGGGCCAGGAGTCCTACGAGCAGTACTTC,CASSWTGGQESYEQYF
TRBV7-9,TRBD1,few,TRBJ2-1,TGTGCCAGCAGCTTCGGACAGGGGGAATCAAATGAGCAGTTCTTC,CASSFGQGESNEQFF
TRBV4-1,TRBD2,NA,TRBJ2-1,TGCGCCAGCAGCCAAGATGAGCGGGAGTACTACAATGAGCAGTTCTTC,CASSQDEREYYNEQFF
TRBV7-8,TRBD2,once,TRBJ2-5,TGTGCCAGCAGCTTACGACGGACATCTAGCGGGCAAGAGACCCAGTACTTC,CASSLRRTSSGQETQYF
TRBV19,TRBD2,few,TRBJ2-1,TGTGCCAGTAGTCCCGGGACGGGGGGGAATGAGCAGTTCTTC,CASSPGTGGNEQFF
TRBV29-1,NA,NA,TRBJ1-2,TGCAGCGTTGAAGCGCTGACAGAATCCTATGGCTACACCTTC,CSVEALTESYGYTF
TRBV19,TRBD1,few,TRBJ2-7,TGTGCCAGTACCCCCGGGACAGGGAACTACGAGCAGTACTTC,CASTPGTGNYEQYF
TRBV11-1,NA,NA,TRBJ1-1,TGTGCCAGCAGGGAGCAGGGAATGCGGAACACTGAAGCTTTCTTT,CASREQGMRNTEAFF
TRBV6-5,NA,NA,TRBJ2-2,TGTGCCAGCAGCTCTCCCACGCGGGGTGGCGGGGAGCTGTTTTTT,CASSSPTRGGGELFF
TRBV7-2,TRBD1,NA,TRBJ1-1,TGTGCCAGCAGCTCCCCGCGACAGGGGAACACTGAAGCTTTCTTT,CASSSPRQGNTEAFF
TRBV7-6,NA,NA,TRBJ1-3,TGTGCCAGCAGCTTGGGGTGGGGGCAGGATGAAACTGGAAACACCATATATTTT,CASSLGWGQDETGNTIYF
TRBV3-1/TRBV3-2,NA,NA,TRBJ1-5,TGTGCCAGCAGCCGAGGACAGAGTAGCAATCAGCCCCAGCATTTT,CASSRGQSSNQPQHF
TRBV2,TRBD1,many,TRBJ1-1,TGTGCCAGCAGTGAAGGGACAGGGTATTCAGAAGCTTTCTTT,CASSEGTGYSEAFF
TRBV30,NA,once,TRBJ2-3,TGTGCCTGGAGTGTATTATCCAGCACAGATACGCAGTATTTT,CAWSVLSSTDTQYF
TRBV29-1,NA,NA,TRBJ1-2,TGCAGCGTTGCCTATGGGAGCTATGGCTACACCTTC,CSVAYGSYGYTF
TRBV30,NA,NA,TRBJ2-1,TGTGCCTGGAGTGTACTAGGGGGTTCCTACAATGAGCAGTTCTTC,CAWSVLGGSYNEQFF
TRBV15,TRBD1,once,TRBJ1-5,TGTGCCACCAGCAGAGCGGGAACAGGGGGGCAGCATTTT,CATSRAGTGGQHF
TRBV5-1,NA,NA,TRBJ2-2,TGCGCCAGCAGCTTGGTGGGAGGACACAACACCGGGGAGCTGTTTTTT,CASSLVGGHNTGELFF
TRBV3-1/TRBV3-2,NA,NA,TRBJ2-5,TGTGCCAGCAGCCATTCCCCGGGGGCCCAGTACTTC,CASSHSPGAQYF
TRBV5-4,TRBD2,once,TRBJ2-2,TGTGCCAGCAGCCCCAGCGGGGGGAACACCGGGGAGCTGTTTTTT,CASSPSGGNTGELFF
TRBV7-9,TRBD1,NA,TRBJ1-6,TGTGCCAGCAGCCGTAGACCTGACAGGGGGGGATCGGAATCACCCCTCCACTTT,CASSRRPDRGGSESPLHF